The 14 T cell receptor beta chains in this list originate from one sample, sequenced in a study of shared clonotypes between healthy human individuals. Libraries were prepared by immunoSEQ multiplex PCR; TCRdb keeps only in-frame clonotypes and omits some of them. The sample shows over a million clones, approximately 78% of them seen only once. Sample: memory CD4+ T cells from PBMCs. Subset defined: CD45RA-negative fraction. The receptors stem from a man aged 18 to 30 in good health. Some clones in this sample may be carry-over from other donors' samples.

This clone was seen only a few times. J is TRBJ1-1 and V is TRBV30, with 8 nucleotides matching TRBD1. This CDR3 contains 13 residues. Germline CDR1 GTSNPN, CDR2 SVGIG (reference sequence). V dropped 1 base and J dropped 7; count of bases not matched to a gene: 5. The DNA of the CDR3 is TGTGCCTGGAGTGCGAACAGGGGGAGTGAAGCTTTCTTT. Translation gives CAWSANRGSEAFF.

The CDR3: CASSLMVGSNQPQHF. For the CDR3, the DNA is TGTGCCAGCAGTTTGATGGTTGGTAGCAATCAGCCCCAGCATTTT. The chain is built from TRBV2 and TRBJ1-5; D gene ambiguous. CDR3 length: 15 amino acids. The germline CDR1 and CDR2 sequences are SNHLY and FYNNEI. V was shortened by 5 bases and J by 0 bases, with 11 bases between the two germline ends.

This clone was detected many times. The rearrangement links TRBV5-6 to TRBJ1-4; D unclear. V lost 2 bases to trimming and J lost 0 bases, with 11 bases between them. CDR3 length: 16 amino acids. Germline CDR1 SGHDT, CDR2 YYEEEE. For the CDR3, the DNA is TGTGCCAGCAGCTTTTCGGGGTCCACAACTAATGAAAAACTGTTTTTT. Protein: CASSFSGSTTNEKLFF.

The chain couples TRBV5-1 to TRBJ2-5; possibly TRBD2 for D (6 bases). The CDR3 sequence is 14 residues long. Germline assignment: CDR1 SGHRS and CDR2 YFSETQ. The germline V and J ends were trimmed by 0 bases and 7 bases, with 13 bases remaining between them. The CDR3 DNA is TGCGCCAGCAGCTTGGACGGGAGATGGGGGACCCAGTACTTC. It specifies CASSLDGRWGTQYF. Full variable domain (rest looked up from reference TRBV5-1 and TRBJ2-5): KAGVTQTPRYLIKTRGQQVTLSCSPISGHRSVSWYQQTPGQGLQFLFEYFSETQRNKGNFPGRFSGRQFSNSRSEMNVSTLELGDSALYLCASSLDGRWGTQYFGPGTRLLVL.

This rearrangement joins TRBV5-1 to TRBJ2-7, with TRBD1 matching over 10 bases. The CDR3 sequence is 16 residues long. V lost 0 bases and J lost 6; bases outside the gene matches: 9. In germline, CDR1 is SGHRS, CDR2 YFSETQ. The CDR3, as DNA: TGCGCCAGCAGCTTGGTAGAGTCGGGACAGGGGTTCGAGCAGTACTTC. It yields the protein CASSLVESGQGFEQYF.

The chain has TRBV5-4 and TRBJ1-5, with a weak D call TRBD1 (5 bases). Germline V CDR1 and CDR2: SGHNT, YYREEE (reference sequence). The CDR3 has 14 amino acids. V was shortened by 0 bases and J by 7 bases, with 11 bases between the two germline ends. The CDR3 DNA is TGTGCCAGCAGCTTGGGGGGGAAAGCCCAGCCCCAGCATTTT. This translates into CASSLGGKAQPQHF.

J is TRBJ2-2 and V is TRBV9; 8 nucleotides agree with TRBD2. The ends lost 0 bases at V and 4 bases at J; junction bases unmatched: 5. Germline CDR1 is SGDLS and CDR2 is YYNGEE. This CDR3 has 16 amino acids. The CDR3 region is CASSVVPAGATGELFF. CDR3 coding DNA: TGTGCCAGCAGCGTAGTTCCAGCGGGGGCCACCGGGGAGCTGTTTTTT.

The chain couples TRBV27 to TRBJ2-3; D not resolved. This CDR3 is 13 amino acids long. Trimming took 6 bases from V and 0 from J, leaving 7 bases between them. The germline CDR1 and CDR2 sequences are MNHEY and SMNVEV (reference sequence). This chain's CDR3 is CASRRLSTDTQYF. The CDR3 bases are TGTGCCAGCAGGCGACTCAGCACAGATACGCAGTATTTT.

The rearrangement links TRBV30 to TRBJ1-5; D remains ambiguous. Germline-derived CDR1 and CDR2 are GTSNPN and SVGIG (reference sequence). This CDR3 has 15 residues. Trimming removed 1 base from V and 2 bases from J, with 12 bases in between. The chain's CDR3 is CAWSGENWGNQPQHF. CDR3 DNA sequence: TGTGCCTGGAGTGGTGAAAACTGGGGCAATCAGCCCCAGCATTTT.

The chain is built from TRBV5-1 and TRBJ1-4; 7 positions agree with TRBD1. J lost 8 bases, V lost 8 bases, and 9 bases had no gene match. Germline CDR1 SGHRS, CDR2 YFSETQ. The CDR3 has 13 amino acids. As DNA, the CDR3 is TGCGCCAGTACGACAGGGTTTGGCGAAAAACTGTTTTTT. Its translation: CASTTGFGEKLFF.

The rearrangement links TRBV5-8 to TRBJ2-7, with D possibly being TRBD1 or TRBD2 (5 bases each). The germline V gene encodes CDR1 SGHTS and CDR2 YDEGEE. This CDR3 is 16 amino acids long. V lost 4 bases, J lost 6 bases, and 23 bases lay in between. Here the CDR3 DNA reads TGTGCCAGCAGCCCTGCTGGCCGGGGCGCGTTCGGCGAGCAGTACTTC. Translation gives CASSPAGRGAFGEQYF.

V is TRBV2 and J is TRBJ2-7; the D call may be TRBD1 or TRBD2 (5 bases each). Germline-derived CDR1 and CDR2 are SNHLY and FYNNEI. Trimming stripped 6 bases from V and 6 bases from J, with 18 bases between. The CDR3 is made up of 14 amino acids. CDR3 residues: CASRRAGQVGEQYF. Written as DNA, the CDR3 is TGTGCCAGCAGGAGGGCAGGGCAGGTTGGCGAGCAGTACTTC.

This clone appeared a few times. This chain links TRBV30 with TRBJ1-1; TRBD1 matches at 10 bases. CDR1 GTSNPN and CDR2 SVGIG come from the germline V gene (reference sequence). CDR3 length: 15 residues. V was pared by 0 bases and J by 9 bases, with 10 bases of the junction left unmatched. The CDR3 spells CAWSVGSGTGAKAFF. DNA of the CDR3: TGTGCCTGGAGTGTAGGTTCCGGGACAGGGGCGAAAGCTTTCTTT. The full variable domain, in which reference TRBV30 and TRBJ1-1 provide the parts outside the CDR3, is SQTIHQWPATLVQPVGSPLSLECTVEGTSNPNLYWYRQAAGRGLQLLFYSVGIGQISSEVPQNLSASRPQDRQFILSSKKLLLSDSGFYLCAWSVGSGTGAKAFFGQGTRLTVV.

V and J are TRBV15 and TRBJ1-4; D gene uncertain. V was pared by 1 base and J by 8 bases, with 8 bases between. The CDR3 is 13 amino acids. Germline V gene lookup returns CDR1 LNHNV and CDR2 YYDKDF (reference sequence). CDR3 bases: TGTGCCACCAGCAGAGTTAGTCGCGAAAAACTGTTTTTT. Translation gives CATSRVSREKLFF.